A single sample is the source of the 2 T cell receptor beta chains below, sequenced in a study of blood T cell repertoires in COVID-19. The table came from immunoSEQ multiplex PCR; TCRdb's copy has only in-frame clones and leaves some out. The repertoire holds under 150,000 clones, roughly 84% seen once, with 3% to 4.5% in the top ten. Sequenced material: PBMCs or T cells enriched from blood (not recorded which). The receptors originated from a middle-aged man in a cohort exposed to, infected with or recovered from COVID-19 (not recorded which).

This chain links TRBV3-1 (or the pseudogene TRBV3-2) with TRBJ1-6; D gene unclear. The CDR3 runs to 12 residues. V was cut by 4 bases and J by 13 bases, with 11 bases left in between. The germline V gene encodes CDR1 LGHDT and CDR2 YNNKEL (reference sequence). The CDR3 nucleotides read TGTGCCAGCAGCCCACCGGGGTCCCCCCTCCACTTT. It is translated as CASSPPGSPLHF.

This clone was seen just once. The chain uses TRBV4-3 and TRBJ2-1; 7 nucleotides align to TRBD2. CDR3 length equals 18 residues. The germline V gene encodes CDR1 LGHNA and CDR2 YSLEER. V lost 1 base, J lost 6 bases, and 15 bases stayed unmatched. CDR3 loop: CASSQGSSSGLFFNEQFF. As DNA, the CDR3 is TGCGCCAGCAGCCAAGGGAGTTCTAGCGGTCTATTTTTCAATGAGCAGTTCTTC.